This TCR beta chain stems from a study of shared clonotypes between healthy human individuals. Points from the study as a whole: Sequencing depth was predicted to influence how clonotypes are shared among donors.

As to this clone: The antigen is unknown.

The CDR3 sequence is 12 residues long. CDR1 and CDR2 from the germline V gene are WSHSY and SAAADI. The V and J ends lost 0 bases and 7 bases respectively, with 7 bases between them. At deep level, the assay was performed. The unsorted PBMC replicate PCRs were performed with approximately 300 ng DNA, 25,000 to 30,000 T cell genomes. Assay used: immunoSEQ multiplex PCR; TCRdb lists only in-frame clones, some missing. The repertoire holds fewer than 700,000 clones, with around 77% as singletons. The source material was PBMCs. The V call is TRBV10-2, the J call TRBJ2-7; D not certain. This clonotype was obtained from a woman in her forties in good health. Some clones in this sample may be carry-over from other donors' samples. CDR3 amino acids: CASSESRREQYF. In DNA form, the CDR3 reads TGCGCCAGCAGTGAGTCGAGGCGGGAGCAGTACTTC.